A single count supports the clone carrying this T cell receptor (beta chain). Antigen specificity is unknown. Profiled with immunoSEQ multiplex PCR; TCRdb holds only in-frame clones, not every one. Here the sample spans 250,000 to 350,000 clones, 60% to 80% being singletons. The record originates from a study of cytotoxic CD8 clonotypes in ibrutinib-treated CLL. The overall study: Response specimens were obtained following a median treatment duration of 12 months, with a range of 6 to 36. The sample average was approximately 250,000 productive templates and roughly 90,000 productive rearrangements. Study conclusions and caveats: Sampling times (in sustained-remission versus progressing patients) were not the same.

About 2 micrograms of genomic DNA, which was extracted from cryopreserved PBMCs, served as the material used for the TCR beta libraries. The clonotype originates from a human donor with chronic lymphocytic leukemia. The material sequenced was PBMCs, taken at disease progression, from a patient treated with ibrutinib.

CDR3 protein: CASSLHLEETQYF. CDR3 nucleotides: TGCGCCAGCAGCTTGCATCTGGAAGAGACCCAGTACTTC. V and J are TRBV5-1 and TRBJ2-5; D uncertain. CDR1 is SGHRS, CDR2 YFSETQ, per germline. With 1 base removed from V and 3 bases from J, the gap between germline ends came to 7 bases. CDR3 length: 13 amino acids.